What follows are 26 T cell receptor beta chains derived from one specimen sequenced in a study of blood T cell repertoires in COVID-19. Generated by immunoSEQ multiplex PCR, the TCRdb table keeps only in-frame clones and is missing some. Among under 150,000 clones listed, about 80% were seen once. Sequenced material: peripheral blood. The receptors were sampled from a man aged 55 to 69 with acute or convalescent COVID-19.

The V call is TRBV7-9, the J call TRBJ2-7; TRBD1 matches 9 bases. There are 16 residues in the CDR3. V gave up 4 bases and J gave up 1 base; unmatched junction bases: 8. Germline V gene sequence: CDR1 SEHNR, CDR2 FQNEAQ (reference sequence). The CDR3: CASSWDPGQGSYEQYF. The CDR3 nucleotides read TGTGCCAGCAGCTGGGACCCGGGACAGGGATCCTACGAGCAGTACTTC.

The V gene is TRBV3-1 (or the pseudogene TRBV3-2), the J gene TRBJ2-7; 10 bases align to TRBD2. The germline V gene has CDR1 LGHDT and CDR2 YNNKEL (reference sequence). V shed 2 bases and J 3 bases; nucleotides not matched to a gene: 13. CDR3 length: 18 amino acids. The CDR3 coding sequence is TGTGCCAGCAGCCAACTCCTCCCCGGGGCTAGCGGGAGCTACGAGCAGTACTTC. This gives the protein CASSQLLPGASGSYEQYF.

This chain uses TRBV5-1 with TRBJ2-1, with 10 bases lining up with TRBD2. This CDR3 has 15 amino acids. CDR1 is SGHRS and CDR2 is YFSETQ in the germline V gene. After removal of 4 bases from V and 5 bases from J, the junction contained 6 bases not matched to a gene. CDR3 region: CASSLWGTSDNEQFF. The CDR3 bases are TGCGCCAGCAGCCTATGGGGGACTAGCGACAATGAGCAGTTCTTC. The full variable domain, its missing parts supplied by reference TRBV5-1 and TRBJ2-1, is KAGVTQTPRYLIKTRGQQVTLSCSPISGHRSVSWYQQTPGQGLQFLFEYFSETQRNKGNFPGRFSGRQFSNSRSEMNVSTLELGDSALYLCASSLWGTSDNEQFFGPGTRLTVL.

This chain connects TRBV28 to TRBJ1-5; D perhaps matches TRBD1 (5 bases). Per the germline V gene, CDR1 is MDHEN and CDR2 is SYDVKM. V gave up 3 bases and J gave up 4 bases, with 13 bases separating them. This CDR3 is built from 15 residues. The CDR3 loop is CASSLTVYGNQPQHF. The DNA for the CDR3 is TGTGCCAGCAGTTTGACAGTCTATGGGAATCAGCCCCAGCATTTT. Full variable domain (outside the CDR3, taken from reference TRBV28 and TRBJ1-5): DVKVTQSSRYLVKRTGEKVFLECVQDMDHENMFWYRQDPGLGLRLIYFSYDVKMKEKGDIPEGYSVSREKKERFSLILESASTNQTSMYLCASSLTVYGNQPQHFGDGTRLSIL.

V usage is TRBV5-1 and J usage is TRBJ2-1; the match to TRBD2 covers 7 bases. Germline CDR1 is SGHRS and CDR2 is YFSETQ. The CDR3 covers 14 residues. J was trimmed by 8 bases and V by 4 bases; bases with no gene match: 9. CDR3 coding DNA: TGCGCCAGCAGCCCAGCGGGACCACGGTATGAGCAGTTCTTC. Encoded protein: CASSPAGPRYEQFF.

V and J are TRBV4-3 and TRBJ1-2; TRBD1 agrees at 10 bases. CDR1 is LGHNA, CDR2 YSLEER, per germline. The CDR3 has 15 residues. The V and J ends lost 4 bases and 5 bases, in that order; junction bases with no gene match: 7. This CDR3 reads CASSPRTGGRYGYTF. The CDR3 nucleotides read TGCGCCAGCAGCCCCCGGACAGGGGGTCGATATGGCTACACCTTC.

V and J are TRBV5-6 and TRBJ2-1; 11 bases are a match to TRBD2. Germline CDR1 reads SGHDT; CDR2 reads YYEEEE. CDR3 length: 15 amino acids. V shed 4 bases, J shed 4 bases, and the junction held 4 bases outside the gene matches. The CDR3 DNA is TGTGCCAGCAGCCTCCGGACTAGCGGGTACAATGAGCAGTTCTTC. This gives the protein CASSLRTSGYNEQFF.

The V call is TRBV9, the J call TRBJ2-3; 10 positions agree with TRBD1. This CDR3 spans 15 amino acids. Germline-derived CDR1 and CDR2 are SGDLS and YYNGEE. Trimming removed 3 bases from V and 6 bases from J; junction bases left unmatched: 7. CDR3 in amino acids: CASSAFGQGGDTQYF. CDR3 coding DNA: TGTGCCAGCAGCGCGTTTGGACAGGGGGGCGATACGCAGTATTTT.

This chain connects TRBV7-8 to TRBJ1-3; tentatively, D is TRBD1 (5 bases). Trimming took 0 bases from V and 0 from J, leaving 15 bases between them. Germline CDR1 is SGHVS and CDR2 is FQNEAQ. The CDR3 covers 18 residues. This CDR3 is CASSLAAGLKASGNTIYF. For the CDR3, the DNA is TGTGCCAGCAGCTTAGCGGCGGGGCTTAAAGCCTCTGGAAACACCATATATTTT.

Only one count was recorded for this clone. This sequence joins TRBV7-9 and TRBJ2-5; tentative D call: TRBD2 (5 bases). The CDR3 contains 14 residues. Trimming shortened V by 1 base and J by 5 bases, and 11 bases separated the two germline ends. Germline values: CDR1 SEHNR, CDR2 FQNEAQ (reference sequence). CDR3 DNA sequence: TGTGCCAGCAGCTTAGTTATCGGGATCGAGACCCAGTACTTC. It yields the protein CASSLVIGIETQYF.

The V gene is TRBV7-2, the J gene TRBJ2-1; 9 nucleotides align to TRBD2. V dropped 1 base and J dropped 9; count of bases not matched to a gene: 7. The CDR3 sequence is 15 residues long. The germline CDR1 and CDR2 sequences are SGHTA and FQGNSA. The CDR3 region is CASSLESSGIAEQFF. The CDR3 bases are TGTGCCAGCAGCTTAGAGTCTAGCGGGATCGCTGAGCAGTTCTTC.

This clone was seen just once. V usage is TRBV4-1 and J usage is TRBJ2-7; 10 nucleotides agree with TRBD2. The V gene's germline CDR1 is MGHRA and CDR2 YSYEKL. The junction had 8 bases not matched to a gene; V was cut back by 3 bases and J by 0 bases. This CDR3 is 17 amino acids long. This CDR3 is CASSHQSTSGNSYEQYF. CDR3 DNA sequence: TGCGCCAGCAGCCACCAATCCACTAGCGGGAACTCCTACGAGCAGTACTTC.

The genes are TRBV19 and TRBJ2-7; TRBD2 agrees at 8 bases. V gave up 3 bases and J gave up 0 bases; unmatched junction bases: 4. CDR1 is LNHDA, CDR2 SQIVND, per germline (reference sequence). The CDR3 has 15 amino acids. The CDR3: CASSIRREVSYEQYF. In DNA, the CDR3 is TGTGCCAGTAGTATCCGGCGGGAGGTCTCCTACGAGCAGTACTTC.

V usage is TRBV6-5 and J usage is TRBJ2-7; TRBD2 matches 11 bases. Looked up from germline, CDR1 is MNHEY and CDR2 is SVGAGI. The CDR3 spans 14 residues. The V segment lost 2 bases and the J segment 4 bases; nucleotides outside the gene matches: 1. The CDR3 DNA reads TGTGCCAGCAGTTACGGGACTAGCGGTTACGAGCAGTACTTC. Its protein product is CASSYGTSGYEQYF.

As DNA, the CDR3 is TGCAGCGTTGGAGAGGAGACCAATCAGCCCCAGCATTTT. The encoded protein is CSVGEETNQPQHF. This chain links TRBV29-1 with TRBJ1-5; no reliable D call. CDR1 SQVTM and CDR2 ANQGSEA come from the germline V gene. The ends were cut back, 4 bases at V and 3 bases at J, with 10 bases in the middle. This CDR3 has 13 amino acids. The whole variable domain, filled in from reference TRBV29-1 and TRBJ1-5, reads SAVISQKPSRDICQRGTSLTIQCQVDSQVTMMFWYRQQPGQSLTLIATANQGSEATYESGFVIDKFPISRPNLTFSTLTVSNMSPEDSSIYLCSVGEETNQPQHFGDGTRLSIL.

The chain combines TRBV18 with TRBJ2-5; tentative D call: TRBD1 (6 bases). Germline V gene sequence: CDR1 KGHSH, CDR2 LQKENI. The CDR3 loop spans 13 amino acids. V was shortened by 6 bases and J by 2 bases, with 10 bases between the two germline ends. Here the CDR3 reads CASSQGIQETQYF. CDR3 in DNA: TGTGCCAGCTCCCAGGGGATACAAGAGACCCAGTACTTC. The full variable domain, completed using reference TRBV18 and TRBJ2-5, is NAGVMQNPRHLVRRRGQEARLRCSPMKGHSHVYWYRQLPEEGLKFMVYLQKENIIDESGMPKERFSAEFPKEGPSILRIQQVVRGDSAAYFCASSQGIQETQYFGPGTRLLVL.

CDR3 loop: CASSPARLGGYTF. The CDR3 region has the DNA TGTGCCAGCAGCCCTGCAAGGCTAGGAGGCTACACCTTC. The rearrangement uses TRBV27 and TRBJ1-2; D not resolved. The CDR3 totals 13 residues. V was pared by 6 bases and J by 8 bases, with 16 bases between. Germline assignment: CDR1 MNHEY and CDR2 SMNVEV (reference sequence).

V is TRBV19 and J is TRBJ2-4; no reliable D call. Trimming removed 0 bases at V and 0 bases at J, with 9 bases between. The CDR3 extends over 16 amino acids. CDR1 LNHDA and CDR2 SQIVND come from the germline V gene (reference sequence). In nucleotides, the CDR3 is TGTGCCAGTAGTATAGACTCAACTTTAGCCAAAAACATTCAGTACTTC. Protein product: CASSIDSTLAKNIQYF.

The V and J genes are TRBV10-1 and TRBJ1-3; 7 bases fit TRBD1. There are 17 residues in the CDR3. Trimming took 6 bases from V and 1 from J; bases not matched to a gene: 12. The germline V gene encodes CDR1 WNHNN and CDR2 SYGVQD (reference sequence). The chain's CDR3 is CASRDRSRPSSGNTIYF. The CDR3 region has the DNA TGCGCCAGCAGGGACAGGTCGCGACCCTCTTCTGGAAACACCATATATTTT.

The chain combines TRBV2 with TRBJ1-4; D not certain. The CDR3 loop spans 11 amino acids. Trimming removed 4 bases at V and 8 bases at J, with 5 bases between. Germline assignment: CDR1 SNHLY and CDR2 FYNNEI. CDR3 bases: TGTGCCAGCAGTGTGGGCGAAAAACTGTTTTTT. Translated: CASSVGEKLFF.

This chain joins TRBV3-1 (or the pseudogene TRBV3-2) and TRBJ1-5; 8 bases fit TRBD1. The CDR3 has 16 amino acids. Trimming cost V 5 bases and J 0 bases; bases outside gene matches: 6. Germline V gene sequence: CDR1 LGHDT, CDR2 YNNKEL (reference sequence). The CDR3 nucleotides are TGTGCCAGCAGCGCCGGGACAGGCCTTAGCAATCAGCCCCAGCATTTT. It is translated as CASSAGTGLSNQPQHF.

A note on this clone: At one end the junction does not follow the germline gene, possibly because of a read error. The chain couples TRBV11-2 to TRBJ1-5; 7 bases are shared with TRBD1. CDR1 and CDR2 from the germline V gene are SGHAT and FQNNGV. This CDR3 is 15 amino acids long. CDR3 protein: CASSNSRGNNQPQHF. In nucleotides, the CDR3 is TGTGCCAGCAGCAACTCCAGGGGGAATAATCAACCCCAGCATTTT.

The rearrangement links TRBV6-2 or TRBV6-3 to TRBJ2-2, with no clear D. Germline CDR1 reads MNHEY; CDR2 reads SVGEGT. Trimming removed 0 bases from V and 2 bases from J, with 7 bases in between. This CDR3 is 15 amino acids long. This CDR3 reads CASSYSASNTGELFF. CDR3 sequence (DNA): TGTGCCAGCAGTTACTCGGCCAGTAACACCGGGGAGCTGTTTTTT.

The V call is TRBV19, the J call TRBJ2-1; 11 bases map to TRBD2. V lost 1 base to trimming and J lost 3 bases; unmatched junction nucleotides: 8. The CDR3 has 18 residues. CDR1 LNHDA and CDR2 SQIVND come from the germline V gene (reference sequence). This CDR3 reads CASSIAATSGIYYNEQFF. The DNA for the CDR3 is TGTGCCAGTAGTATAGCCGCGACTAGCGGGATATACTACAATGAGCAGTTCTTC.

V gene TRBV6-6 combines with J gene TRBJ1-6; no firm D call. This CDR3 contains 14 residues. Germline CDR1 is MNHNY and CDR2 is SVGAGI (reference sequence). V lost 6 bases, J lost 14 bases, and 20 bases lay in between. The CDR3 spells CASSREERSSTLHF. The CDR3 DNA sequence: TGTGCCAGCAGCCGCGAGGAGAGGTCGTCAACCCTCCACTTT.

The J gene is TRBJ2-3, the V gene TRBV5-4; 7 nucleotides align to TRBD2. This CDR3 has 14 amino acids. The V segment lost 5 bases and the J segment 0 bases; nucleotides outside the gene matches: 3. Germline CDR1 SGHNT, CDR2 YYREEE (reference sequence). CDR3 sequence (DNA): TGTGCCAGCAGTCGTAGCGGGAGCACAGATACGCAGTATTTT. The encoded protein is CASSRSGSTDTQYF.